In this sample, the clone carrying this T cell receptor (beta chain) turned up once. The sample comes from a study of blood T cell repertoires in COVID-19. Turning to the study itself: Samples of COVID-19 (acute and convalescent) were obtained from the United States, Italy and Spain. Nucleic acid was either cDNA or gDNA, and it came from T cells, B-cell-depleted T cells, or PBMCs.

Trimming at V came to 4 bases and at J to 4 bases, leaving 5 bases not matched to a gene. The CDR3 totals 15 residues. The germline V gene encodes CDR1 SGHKS and CDR2 YYEKEE (reference sequence). Per the original data handling: The assay estimated nucleated cells by amplifying reference gene primers. Assay used: immunoSEQ multiplex PCR; TCRdb lists only in-frame clones, some missing. The V and J calls and the clone size are those of that table, but D and trimming were determined from the DNA. The sample includes approximately 110,000 clones, around 78% seen only once; the top ten take about 18%. V usage is TRBV5-5 and J usage is TRBJ2-7; 13 nucleotides agree with TRBD2. Sequences were obtained from peripheral blood. This clonotype originated in a woman aged 55-69 years with acute or convalescent COVID-19. CDR3 amino acids: CASSPGLAGLYEQYF. The CDR3, as DNA: TGTGCCAGCAGCCCGGGACTAGCGGGATTATACGAGCAGTACTTC.